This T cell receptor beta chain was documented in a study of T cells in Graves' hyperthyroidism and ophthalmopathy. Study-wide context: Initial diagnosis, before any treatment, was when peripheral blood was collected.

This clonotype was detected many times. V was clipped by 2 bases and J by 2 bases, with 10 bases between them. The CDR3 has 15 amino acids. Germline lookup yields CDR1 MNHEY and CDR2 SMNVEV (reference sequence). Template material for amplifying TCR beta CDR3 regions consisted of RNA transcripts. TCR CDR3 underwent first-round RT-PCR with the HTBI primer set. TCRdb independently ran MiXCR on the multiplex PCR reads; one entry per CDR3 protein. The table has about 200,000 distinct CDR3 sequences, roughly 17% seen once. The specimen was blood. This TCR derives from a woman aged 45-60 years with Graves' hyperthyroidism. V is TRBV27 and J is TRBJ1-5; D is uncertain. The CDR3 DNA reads TGTGCCAGCAGTTTAGGGTCTTCAGGCAATCAGCCCCAGCATTTT. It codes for CASSLGSSGNQPQHF.